These 18 T cell receptor beta chains were sequenced from one sample in a study of identical twins listed by TCRdb under 2016. The library came from 5' RACE. The reads were generated on an Illumina HiSeq 2000. In TCRdb, the public reads were trimmed at Q25 with fastp and aligned with MiXCR, with productive beta chains retained. One record per CDR3 amino acid sequence lists the most common genes and DNA. This sample holds roughly 470,000 distinct CDR3 sequences; 13% to 15% were observed only once. Of the sample, approximately 0.9% falls within the top ten clones. The data were also submitted as part of a second study, on yellow fever vaccine responses in identical twins.

Sample: CD4+ T cells sorted from blood. The origin of the receptors is a woman aged 18-30 years in good health.

This clonotype turned up a few times. V and J are TRBV28 and TRBJ2-7, with TRBD2 as a possible D gene (5 bases). Trimming stripped 6 bases from V and 6 bases from J, with 18 bases between. This CDR3 is built from 14 residues. Germline values: CDR1 MDHEN, CDR2 SYDVKM. The CDR3 DNA reads TGTGCCAGCAGCTCCCCCAGGTGGGGAGTCGAGCAGTACTTC. It specifies CASSSPRWGVEQYF.

This clonotype was observed a handful of times. The rearrangement uses TRBV18 and TRBJ2-3; D perhaps matches TRBD2 (5 bases). The CDR3 spans 16 residues. Trimming left V 6 bases short and J 0 bases short, with 16 bases between. The germline V gene has CDR1 KGHSH and CDR2 LQKENI. CDR3 amino acids: CASSPTAGDSTDTQYF. The CDR3, as DNA: TGTGCCAGCTCCCCGACGGCCGGGGATAGCACAGATACGCAGTATTTT.

The V and J genes are TRBV24-1 and TRBJ2-1; D is possibly TRBD1 (6 bases). The CDR3 extends over 15 amino acids. CDR1 and CDR2 (germline): KGHDR, SFDVKD. Trimming left V 4 bases short and J 10 bases short, with 19 bases between. CDR3: CATSESRPGGGEQFF. For the CDR3, the DNA is TGTGCCACCAGTGAGTCCCGACCCGGTGGGGGCGAGCAGTTCTTC.

This clonotype was recorded at least ten times. The gene calls are TRBV9 and TRBJ1-1, with a tentative D call TRBD1 (5 bases). In germline, CDR1 is SGDLS, CDR2 YYNGEE. This CDR3 comprises 20 residues. With 0 bases removed from V and 1 base from J, the gap between germline ends came to 25 bases. The CDR3 nucleotides read TGTGCCAGCAGCGTAGTGGGAGGCGACAGCAGGATAATGGCGAACACTGAAGCTTTCTTT. This gives the protein CASSVVGGDSRIMANTEAFF.

The chain uses TRBV3-1 and TRBJ2-1; 10 bases agree with TRBD2. The CDR3 totals 14 residues. Germline V CDR1 and CDR2: LGHDT, YNNKEL (reference sequence). V was pared by 3 bases and J by 10 bases, with 6 bases of the junction left unmatched. CDR3 bases: TGTGCCAGCAGCCAGCCGGCACTAGCGGGGGAGCAGTTCTTC. Residues: CASSQPALAGEQFF.

The chain combines TRBV3-1 with TRBJ2-1; D might be TRBD1 (7 bases). The ends were cut back, 3 bases at V and 9 bases at J, with 21 bases in the middle. There are 16 residues in the CDR3. Germline V gives CDR1 LGHDT, CDR2 YNNKEL (reference sequence). The CDR3 is CASSQNRGGLRSEQFF. DNA for the CDR3: TGTGCCAGCAGCCAGAACAGGGGAGGTCTAAGGAGTGAGCAGTTCTTC.

This clonotype came up a few times. The chain is built from TRBV29-1 and TRBJ1-2; TRBD1 agrees at 12 bases. Germline V gene data show CDR1 as SQVTM and CDR2 as ANQGSEA. Trimming at V came to 6 bases and at J to 6 bases, leaving 8 bases not matched to a gene. The length of the CDR3 is 14 residues. The CDR3 nucleotides read TGCAGCGTGATGCCGGGACAGGGGGCTAATGGCTACACCTTC. Amino acids: CSVMPGQGANGYTF.

This clonotype occurred a few times. The chain is built from TRBV12-3 or TRBV12-4 and TRBJ2-1; D uncertain. This CDR3 comprises 13 residues. V lost 7 bases, J lost 1 base, and 8 bases lay in between. The CDR3 bases are TGTGCCAGCAATGAGTGGTCCTACAATGAGCAGTTCTTC. Its translation is CASNEWSYNEQFF.

This clonotype was counted between two and nine times. The chain employs TRBV7-2 and TRBJ1-1; D unresolved. V lost 5 bases and J 6 bases, leaving 13 bases between the germline ends. The CDR3 is 13 amino acids. The germline V gene has CDR1 SGHTA and CDR2 FQGNSA. The CDR3 region is CASSRITWAEAFF. The CDR3 coding sequence is TGTGCCAGCAGCCGAATAACATGGGCTGAAGCTTTCTTT.

This clonotype has just a few counts. The V call is TRBV7-9, the J call TRBJ2-7; the D call may be TRBD1 or TRBD2 (5 bases each). Germline CDR1 reads SEHNR; CDR2 reads FQNEAQ (reference sequence). The length of the CDR3 is 14 residues. Between the trimmed V and J ends, which lost 6 bases and 2 bases, there was a span of 14 bases. The CDR3 here is CASRESGDPYEQYF. Written as DNA, the CDR3 is TGTGCCAGCAGGGAGTCTGGGGACCCCTACGAGCAGTACTTC.

This clonotype occurred a few times. This chain uses TRBV3-1 with TRBJ2-2; D remains unclear. There are 17 residues in the CDR3. The germline gives CDR1 LGHDT, CDR2 YNNKEL (reference sequence). V shed 4 bases and J shed 1 base, with 16 bases lying between them. CDR3 protein: CASSLIHLGRNTGELFF. In DNA form, the CDR3 reads TGTGCCAGCAGCCTCATTCATCTCGGAAGGAACACCGGGGAGCTGTTTTTT.

This clonotype appeared many times. CDR3 region: CASTLGGANQPQHF. In nucleotides, the CDR3 is TGTGCCAGCACCCTGGGGGGGGCTAATCAGCCCCAGCATTTT. V is TRBV6-1 and J is TRBJ1-5, with D maybe TRBD1 (6 bases). Germline V gene data show CDR1 as MNHNS and CDR2 as SASEGT. The CDR3 covers 14 residues. Trimming took 7 bases from V and 4 from J, leaving 14 bases between them.

This clonotype showed up just a few times. The V gene is TRBV6-2 or TRBV6-3, the J gene TRBJ2-2; TRBD1 matches 7 bases. Germline CDR1 reads MNHEY; CDR2 reads SVGEGT. V lost 7 bases, J lost 3 bases, and 8 bases stayed unmatched. CDR3 size: 15 residues. The chain's CDR3 is CASTSQQGYTGELFF. The CDR3 coding sequence is TGTGCCAGCACCTCCCAACAGGGGTACACCGGGGAGCTGTTTTTT.

This sequence joins TRBV2 and TRBJ2-1; 8 bases are a match to TRBD1. CDR3 length: 16 amino acids. V shed 5 bases, J shed 6 bases, and the junction held 12 bases outside the gene matches. Germline CDR1 and CDR2: SNHLY and FYNNEI. This CDR3 is CASSRKIGTGFNEQFF. As DNA, the CDR3 is TGTGCCAGCAGTAGAAAAATAGGGACAGGCTTCAATGAGCAGTTCTTC. The whole variable domain, filled in from reference TRBV2 and TRBJ2-1, reads EPEVTQTPSHQVTQMGQEVILRCVPISNHLYFYWYRQILGQKVEFLVSFYNNEISEKSEIFDDQFSVERPDGSNFTLKIRSTKLEDSAMYFCASSRKIGTGFNEQFFGPGTRLTVL.

This clonotype has a handful of counts. This sequence joins TRBV5-5 and TRBJ1-1, with D unclear. With 0 bases removed from V and 2 bases from J, the gap between germline ends came to 8 bases. The CDR3 is 14 residues long. Per germline, CDR1 SGHKS and CDR2 YYEKEE (reference sequence). The CDR3: CASSLDGFNTEAFF. The CDR3 bases are TGTGCCAGCAGCTTGGACGGTTTTAACACTGAAGCTTTCTTT.

The sample holds a few counts of this clonotype. CDR3: CASSPQTGAYNEQFF. In DNA form, the CDR3 reads TGTGCCAGCAGCCCACAGACAGGGGCCTACAATGAGCAGTTCTTC. The chain has TRBV3-1 and TRBJ2-1; 8 positions match TRBD1. The CDR3 runs 15 residues. Trimming at V came to 4 bases and at J to 2 bases, leaving 4 bases not matched to a gene. Germline CDR1 and CDR2: LGHDT and YNNKEL (reference sequence).

This rearrangement joins TRBV11-2 to TRBJ2-4; D possibly corresponds to TRBD2 (7 bases). Trimming cost V 5 bases and J 2 bases, with 16 bases left between them. The CDR3 has 16 residues. The germline V gene has CDR1 SGHAT and CDR2 FQNNGV. In DNA, the CDR3 is TGTGCCAGCAGCCCCCAGGCGGGGGCGACCAAAAACATTCAGTACTTC. It yields the protein CASSPQAGATKNIQYF.

This clonotype was recorded a few times. The chain couples TRBV20-1 to TRBJ1-3; D is unresolved. Trimming cost V 1 base and J 4 bases, with 11 bases left between them. Germline CDR1 is DFQATT and CDR2 is SNEGSKA (reference sequence). This CDR3 is 14 amino acids long. The CDR3 region has the DNA TGCAGTGCTAGAGCCGAGGCGGGGGGAAACACCATATATTTT. Encoded protein: CSARAEAGGNTIYF.